A single sample is the source of the 28 T cell receptor beta chains below, sequenced in a study of blood T cell repertoires in COVID-19. The table came from immunoSEQ multiplex PCR; TCRdb's copy has only in-frame clones and leaves some out. This table has some 290,000 clones, 81% appearing once. Sequences were obtained from peripheral blood. Receptor source: a woman aged 60-75 years with active or convalescent COVID-19.

This clone was picked up a small number of times. The chain couples TRBV6-5 to TRBJ2-7, with a weak D call TRBD1 (6 bases). Per germline, CDR1 MNHEY and CDR2 SVGAGI. This CDR3 is built from 15 residues. Trimming cost V 3 bases and J 0 bases, with 12 bases left between them. In nucleotides, the CDR3 is TGTGCCAGCAGTTATGACAGGACTTCCTCCTACGAGCAGTACTTC. Translated: CASSYDRTSSYEQYF.

This chain links TRBV3-1 (or the pseudogene TRBV3-2) with TRBJ2-5; 9 bases agree with TRBD2. Trimming at V came to 4 bases and at J to 13 bases, leaving 10 bases not matched to a gene. This CDR3 is built from 13 residues. CDR1 and CDR2 from the germline V gene are LGHDT and YNNKEL (reference sequence). Here the CDR3 DNA reads TGTGCCAGCAGCCCCGGACTAGCGACGGCAGGGTACTTC. Its translation is CASSPGLATAGYF.

The chain recombines TRBV5-1 with TRBJ2-1; maybe TRBD2 (5 bases). From germline, CDR1 is SGHRS and CDR2 YFSETQ. V was pared by 3 bases and J by 6 bases, with 13 bases between. The CDR3 length is 14 residues. The CDR3 reads CASSSSAGLNEQFF. CDR3 DNA sequence: TGCGCCAGCAGCTCCTCTGCGGGCCTCAATGAGCAGTTCTTC.

This clone was counted once. The rearrangement uses TRBV5-1 and TRBJ2-7, with 7 bases fitting TRBD1. Germline CDR1 SGHRS, CDR2 YFSETQ. The V and J ends lost 4 bases and 4 bases, in that order; junction bases with no gene match: 8. The CDR3 runs 14 residues. CDR3 sequence (DNA): TGCGCCAGCAGCGCTGGACAGGCAGTATACGAGCAGTACTTC. It is translated as CASSAGQAVYEQYF.

Within the sample, this clone is medium-sized. The chain has TRBV2 and TRBJ1-1; 7 nucleotides line up with TRBD1. Trimming cost V 9 bases and J 1 base; bases outside gene matches: 5. The CDR3 covers 13 residues. CDR1 and CDR2 from the germline V gene are SNHLY and FYNNEI. In DNA form, the CDR3 reads TGTGCCAGGGGACAGCAAGAGAACACTGAAGCTTTCTTT. It codes for CARGQQENTEAFF.

This chain connects TRBV7-6 to TRBJ2-1, with 7 bases that match TRBD1. CDR1 and CDR2 from the germline V gene are SGHVS and FNYEAQ. This CDR3 has 15 amino acids. V was clipped by 5 bases and J by 7 bases; unmatched bases: 11. CDR3 in amino acids: CASSPWTGPGNEQFF. The CDR3 bases are TGTGCCAGCAGCCCCTGGACAGGACCGGGGAATGAGCAGTTCTTC.

This sequence joins TRBV7-3 and TRBJ2-1; possibly TRBD1 for D (6 bases). Trimming removed 5 bases at V and 7 bases at J, with 12 bases between. Germline CDR1 reads SGHTA; CDR2 reads FQGTGA. The CDR3 sequence is 13 residues long. The CDR3 DNA reads as TGTGCCAGCAGCCCAAACAGGGAAAATGAGCAGTTCTTC. Translation gives CASSPNRENEQFF.

The chain joins TRBV6-1 to TRBJ2-5, with a possible D match to TRBD1 (5 bases). V shed 2 bases and J shed 5 bases, with 9 bases lying between them. Germline lookup yields CDR1 MNHNS and CDR2 SASEGT. The CDR3 length is 13 residues. CDR3 in amino acids: CASSERQRETQYF. The CDR3 DNA follows: TGTGCCAGCAGTGAAAGACAGCGCGAGACCCAGTACTTC.

The V call is TRBV11-2, the J call TRBJ2-1; 8 bases align to TRBD2. The V and J ends lost 1 base and 6 bases, in that order; junction bases with no gene match: 2. The CDR3 is made up of 14 amino acids. Germline loops: CDR1 SGHAT, CDR2 FQNNGV. The CDR3 loop reads CASSLAGGPNEQFF. In DNA, the CDR3 is TGTGCCAGCAGCTTAGCGGGGGGGCCCAATGAGCAGTTCTTC.

The chain recombines TRBV27 with TRBJ2-2; D ambiguous. Trimming left V 6 bases short and J 3 bases short, with 8 bases between. CDR1 is MNHEY and CDR2 is SMNVEV in the germline V gene (reference sequence). The CDR3 has 13 amino acids. In DNA, the CDR3 is TGTGCCAGCAGGGTGGCCTACACCGGGGAGCTGTTTTTT. This sequence encodes CASRVAYTGELFF.

The rearrangement uses TRBV5-5 and TRBJ1-2; no definite D call. Between the trimmed V and J ends, which lost 0 bases and 1 base, there was a span of 10 bases. There are 15 residues in the CDR3. Germline V gives CDR1 SGHKS, CDR2 YYEKEE (reference sequence). The CDR3 nucleotides are TGTGCCAGCAGCTTGGTTGCAGATAATAACTATGGCTACACCTTC. The encoded protein is CASSLVADNNYGYTF. The variable domain in full, with the rest retrieved from reference TRBV5-5 and TRBJ1-2, is DAGVTQSPTHLIKTRGQQVTLRCSPISGHKSVSWYQQVLGQGPQFIFQYYEKEERGRGNFPDRFSARQFPNYSSELNVNALLLGDSALYLCASSLVADNNYGYTFGSGTRLTVV.

This chain uses TRBV4-1 with TRBJ1-6; 7 bases map to TRBD1. The CDR3 contains 14 residues. With 2 bases clipped from V and 7 bases from J, the junction kept 2 bases outside the gene matches. CDR1 MGHRA and CDR2 YSYEKL come from the germline V gene. CDR3 DNA sequence: TGCGCCAGCAGCCAAAGACAGGGAAATTCACCCCTCCACTTT. The encoded protein is CASSQRQGNSPLHF.

The CDR3 DNA sequence: TGTGCCAGCAGTGGACAGGGCGCCAAGAGTGGCTACACCTTC. This gives the protein CASSGQGAKSGYTF. The genes are TRBV2 and TRBJ1-2, with TRBD1 identical over 7 bases. Germline V gives CDR1 SNHLY, CDR2 FYNNEI. The CDR3 covers 14 residues. Trimming removed 4 bases from V and 7 bases from J; junction bases left unmatched: 9.

V and J are TRBV15 and TRBJ2-3; 9 bases line up with TRBD1. CDR1 and CDR2 from the germline V gene are LNHNV and YYDKDF (reference sequence). The ends lost 5 bases at V and 4 bases at J; junction bases unmatched: 7. This CDR3 has 15 residues. CDR3 region: CATSADRGGADTQYF. The CDR3 nucleotides are TGTGCCACCAGCGCCGACAGGGGGGGCGCAGATACGCAGTATTTT. Full variable domain (remainder filled in from reference TRBV15 and TRBJ2-3): DAMVIQNPRYQVTQFGKPVTLSCSQTLNHNVMYWYQQKSSQAPKLLFHYYDKDFNNEADTPDNFQSRRPNTSFCFLDIRSPGLGDTAMYLCATSADRGGADTQYFGPGTRLTVL.

The CDR3 DNA reads TGTGCCAGTACCCGTTTTGGAGACAGAGCCAAAAACATTCAGTACTTC. Translation: CASTRFGDRAKNIQYF. The chain links TRBV19 to TRBJ2-4, with a tentative D call TRBD1 (5 bases). CDR1 is LNHDA, CDR2 SQIVND, per germline (reference sequence). The V and J ends lost 7 bases and 0 bases respectively, with 16 bases between them. The CDR3 length is 16 residues.

The V call is TRBV5-6, the J call TRBJ1-2; TRBD1 matches 9 bases. This CDR3 spans 15 amino acids. J was trimmed by 3 bases and V by 1 base; bases with no gene match: 4. CDR1 is SGHDT, CDR2 YYEEEE, per germline. CDR3 nucleotide sequence: TGTGCCAGCAGCTTGAGGGACAGGGACCACTATGGCTACACCTTC. It codes for CASSLRDRDHYGYTF. Full variable domain (outside the CDR3, taken from reference TRBV5-6 and TRBJ1-2): DAGVTQSPTHLIKTRGQQVTLRCSPKSGHDTVSWYQQALGQGPQFIFQYYEEEERQRGNFPDRFSGHQFPNYSSELNVNALLLGDSALYLCASSLRDRDHYGYTFGSGTRLTVV.

In its sample, this clone was seen a few times. This sequence joins TRBV27 and TRBJ1-2; no reliable D call. The CDR3 sequence is 13 residues long. V lost 3 bases and J 0 bases, leaving 5 bases between the germline ends. Germline V gene sequence: CDR1 MNHEY, CDR2 SMNVEV (reference sequence). DNA of the CDR3: TGTGCCAGCAGTTTCGCAGCTAACTATGGCTACACCTTC. It yields the protein CASSFAANYGYTF.

In its sample, this clone was seen once. J is TRBJ1-2 and V is TRBV5-4, with 9 bases aligning to TRBD1. V shed 3 bases, J shed 2 bases, and the junction held 2 bases outside the gene matches. The germline V gene has CDR1 SGHNT and CDR2 YYREEE (reference sequence). The CDR3 has 14 residues. Here the CDR3 reads CASSSGQGNYGYTF. CDR3 nucleotide sequence: TGTGCCAGCAGCTCAGGACAGGGGAACTATGGCTACACCTTC.

The chain couples TRBV3-1 (or the pseudogene TRBV3-2) to TRBJ1-1, with a possible D match to TRBD1 (6 bases). V lost 6 bases, J lost 3 bases, and 14 bases lay in between. Germline CDR1 reads LGHDT; CDR2 reads YNNKEL (reference sequence). The CDR3 length is 14 residues. CDR3 loop: CASRGRGRDTEAFF. The CDR3 nucleotides are TGTGCCAGCAGAGGCAGGGGTAGGGACACTGAAGCTTTCTTT.

This clone was picked up one time. The gene calls are TRBV6-5 and TRBJ2-7; the match to TRBD1 covers 11 bases. Trimming at V came to 2 bases and at J to 3 bases, leaving 3 bases not matched to a gene. Germline CDR1 and CDR2: MNHEY and SVGAGI. This CDR3 is built from 15 residues. CDR3 region: CASSYGGTGGYEQYF. The CDR3 DNA reads as TGTGCCAGCAGTTACGGAGGGACAGGGGGCTACGAGCAGTACTTC.

This rearrangement joins TRBV9 to TRBJ1-6, with D perhaps matching TRBD1 (5 bases). The V end was cut by 3 bases, the J end by 5 bases, with 6 bases between. Germline CDR1 SGDLS, CDR2 YYNGEE. This CDR3 is built from 13 residues. For the CDR3, the DNA is TGTGCCAGCAGCGCCAGGGATAATTCACCCCTCCACTTT. This encodes CASSARDNSPLHF.

The rearrangement uses TRBV6-4 and TRBJ1-4, with D possibly TRBD1 on 6 matching bases. The CDR3 is made up of 16 amino acids. Trimming removed 5 bases at V and 4 bases at J, with 17 bases between. Germline CDR1 and CDR2: MRHNA and SNTAGT. As DNA, the CDR3 is TGTGCCAGCAGTAACAGGGCGCCGGATTGTAATGAAAAACTGTTTTTT. Translation gives CASSNRAPDCNEKLFF.

V gene TRBV7-9 combines with J gene TRBJ1-4; 7 bases are shared with TRBD1. There are 16 residues in the CDR3. The junction had 8 bases not matched to a gene; V was cut back by 2 bases and J by 5 bases. Germline CDR1 reads SEHNR; CDR2 reads FQNEAQ (reference sequence). The CDR3 bases are TGTGCCAGCAGCTTACAGAGGGACAGCCGAAATGAAAAACTGTTTTTT. This gives the protein CASSLQRDSRNEKLFF.

The chain is built from TRBV9 and TRBJ1-4; a possible D gene is TRBD1 (6 bases). Germline CDR1 SGDLS, CDR2 YYNGEE. The CDR3 sequence is 16 residues long. Trimming stripped 0 bases from V and 3 bases from J, with 12 bases between. CDR3 in DNA: TGTGCCAGCAGCGTAGCACAGGGTTCGCCTAATGAAAAACTGTTTTTT. Its protein is CASSVAQGSPNEKLFF.

In its sample, this clone was seen once. The V and J genes are TRBV18 and TRBJ2-5; D is perhaps TRBD1 (5 bases). V was clipped by 0 bases and J by 3 bases, with 29 bases between them. CDR3 size: 21 residues. Looked up from germline, CDR1 is KGHSH and CDR2 is LQKENI. In DNA, the CDR3 is TGTGCCAGCTCACCACCCCTGGCTTTCGCCTCAGCCAGGGTGTATGAAGAGACCCAGTACTTC. It specifies CASSPPLAFASARVYEETQYF.

The chain recombines TRBV6-6 with TRBJ2-1, with 7 bases aligning to TRBD1. V shed 6 bases and J 2 bases; nucleotides not matched to a gene: 25. Germline values: CDR1 MNHNY, CDR2 SVGAGI (reference sequence). This CDR3 comprises 21 residues. The CDR3 DNA reads as TGTGCCAGCAGCTACCTCCCGACGGAAAGGACAGGAAATGTCACCTACAATGAGCAGTTCTTC. Encoded protein: CASSYLPTERTGNVTYNEQFF.

V and J are TRBV19 and TRBJ1-5; D is ambiguous. Trimming shortened V by 3 bases and J by 5 bases, and 11 bases separated the two germline ends. The CDR3 loop spans 14 amino acids. CDR1 and CDR2 from the germline V gene are LNHDA and SQIVND (reference sequence). CDR3 residues: CASSISGFDQPQHF. The DNA for the CDR3 is TGTGCCAGTAGTATTTCGGGATTTGATCAGCCCCAGCATTTT.

The gene calls are TRBV20-1 and TRBJ2-1; D is uncertain. The germline CDR1 and CDR2 sequences are DFQATT and SNEGSKA (reference sequence). CDR3 size: 15 residues. The germline V and J ends were trimmed by 3 bases and 3 bases, with 15 bases remaining between them. The CDR3 DNA sequence: TGCAGTGCTAGTAACTCACCGACTTTCTACAATGAGCAGTTCTTC. Translated: CSASNSPTFYNEQFF.